The 32 T cell receptor beta chains presented below share a single source sample, sequenced in a study of somatic mutations in cytotoxic T cells in rheumatoid arthritis. This table comes from immunoSEQ multiplex PCR, and its TCRdb copy is limited to in-frame clones, with some not included. The table shows roughly 17,000 clones, with around 80% occurring only once. Sequencing used CD8+ T cells sorted from blood. These receptors were taken from an adult with rheumatoid arthritis.

CDR3 sequence reads: CASSAPGGYTEAFF. The CDR3 coding sequence is TGTGCCAGCAGCGCGCCGGGGGGGTACACTGAAGCTTTCTTT. V gene TRBV9 combines with J gene TRBJ1-1, with D maybe TRBD1 (5 bases). Trimming cost V 3 bases and J 3 bases, with 12 bases left between them. Germline assignment: CDR1 SGDLS and CDR2 YYNGEE. The CDR3 runs 14 residues.

The chain joins TRBV4-1 to TRBJ2-2; D is unclear. The CDR3 is made up of 13 amino acids. The germline V gene has CDR1 MGHRA and CDR2 YSYEKL. With 3 bases removed from V and 16 bases from J, the gap between germline ends came to 18 bases. Here the CDR3 DNA reads TGCGCCAGCAGCCAGATTCCTAATACGCCGCCGTTTTTT. Its translation: CASSQIPNTPPFF.

The V and J genes are TRBV19 and TRBJ1-5; D might be TRBD1 (5 bases). The germline V gene encodes CDR1 LNHDA and CDR2 SQIVND (reference sequence). There are 15 residues in the CDR3. V was pared by 10 bases and J by 3 bases, with 19 bases between. CDR3 protein: CANPVRDRNNQPQHF. CDR3 coding DNA: TGTGCCAATCCGGTTCGGGACCGTAACAATCAGCCCCAGCATTTT.

The chain is built from TRBV9 and TRBJ1-2; TRBD1 matches 7 bases. Germline CDR1 reads SGDLS; CDR2 reads YYNGEE. This CDR3 has 14 residues. J lost 0 bases, V lost 5 bases, and 4 bases had no gene match. The CDR3 bases are TGTGCCAGCAGGGGGACAGCTACTAACTATGGCTACACCTTC. This gives the protein CASRGTATNYGYTF.

This clone was seen more than once but under ten times. The chain's CDR3 is CASTRGDSPLVGELFF. The CDR3 coding sequence is TGTGCCAGTACCCGTGGGGACAGCCCCTTAGTTGGGGAACTGTTTTTT. The chain has TRBV19 and TRBJ1-4, with 7 bases that match TRBD1. The germline V gene encodes CDR1 LNHDA and CDR2 SQIVND (reference sequence). The CDR3 covers 16 residues. V lost 7 bases and J lost 12; bases outside the gene matches: 20.

By proportion, this clone is medium-sized. The rearrangement uses TRBV10-2 and TRBJ1-5; D unclear. The CDR3 sequence is 14 residues long. V was pared by 8 bases and J by 4 bases, with 15 bases between. The V gene's germline CDR1 is WSHSY and CDR2 SAAADI. The CDR3, as DNA: TGCGCCAGCCTTAGTACTGAACGTAATCAGCCCCAGCATTTT. This translates into CASLSTERNQPQHF.

The chain joins TRBV10-2 to TRBJ1-6; maybe TRBD1 (6 bases). Per the germline V gene, CDR1 is WSHSY and CDR2 is SAAADI. V lost 8 bases and J 8 bases, leaving 16 bases between the germline ends. The CDR3 runs 14 residues. Written as DNA, the CDR3 is TGCGCCAGCGGAAGGACAGAATCCTATTCACCCCTCCACTTT. Residues: CASGRTESYSPLHF.

The rearrangement links TRBV28 to TRBJ2-5; 9 nucleotides line up with TRBD2. Germline values: CDR1 MDHEN, CDR2 SYDVKM. V lost 4 bases to trimming and J lost 3 bases; unmatched junction nucleotides: 6. This CDR3 region has 15 residues. The CDR3 is CASSYRLAVKETQYF. DNA of the CDR3: TGTGCCAGCAGTTACAGACTAGCGGTCAAAGAGACCCAGTACTTC.

The chain has TRBV27 and TRBJ1-2; possible D gene TRBD1, 6 bases. The CDR3 covers 14 residues. Germline lookup yields CDR1 MNHEY and CDR2 SMNVEV (reference sequence). The germline V and J ends were trimmed by 5 bases and 6 bases, with 16 bases remaining between them. The CDR3 DNA is TGTGCCAGCAGTAGGAGACAGGACTTAAATGGCTACACCTTC. It is translated as CASSRRQDLNGYTF.

Turning to this clone: Additional DNA sequences in this sample encode the identical CDR3. V usage is TRBV2 and J usage is TRBJ1-2; maybe TRBD1 (5 bases). Between the trimmed V and J ends, which lost 6 bases and 2 bases, there was a span of 10 bases. The CDR3 runs to 13 residues. Germline-derived CDR1 and CDR2 are SNHLY and FYNNEI. The CDR3 coding sequence is TGTGCCAGCAGCGGCAGGGCAAACTATGGCTACACCTTC. As protein: CASSGRANYGYTF.

This clone was observed a handful of times. The rearrangement uses TRBV7-9 and TRBJ1-2; possible D gene TRBD1, 5 bases. Germline CDR1 reads SEHNR; CDR2 reads FQNEAQ (reference sequence). This CDR3 has 12 residues. Trimming cost V 5 bases and J 5 bases, with 9 bases left between them. CDR3 in amino acids: CASSGHIYGYTF. The CDR3 bases are TGTGCCAGCAGCGGACACATATATGGCTACACCTTC.

J is TRBJ2-7 and V is TRBV5-4; D gene uncertain. With 0 bases removed from V and 2 bases from J, the gap between germline ends came to 6 bases. The CDR3 is made up of 13 amino acids. Germline CDR1 is SGHNT and CDR2 is YYREEE (reference sequence). As DNA, the CDR3 is TGTGCCAGCAGCTTGGAACTCGCCTACGAGCAGTACTTC. It translates to CASSLELAYEQYF. Looking up the rest from reference TRBV5-4 and TRBJ2-7 gives the full variable domain: ETGVTQSPTHLIKTRGQQVTLRCSSQSGHNTVSWYQQALGQGPQFIFQYYREEENGRGNFPPRFSGLQFPNYSSELNVNALELDDSALYLCASSLELAYEQYFGPGTRLTVT.

The chain uses TRBV6-5 and TRBJ2-2; the D gene is possibly TRBD2 (5 bases). The length of the CDR3 is 15 residues. The V end lost 0 bases, the J end lost 1 base, and 6 bases lay between the germline ends. CDR1 and CDR2 from the germline V gene are MNHEY and SVGAGI. The CDR3 reads CASSYSSGNTGELFF. CDR3 DNA sequence: TGTGCCAGCAGTTACTCGAGCGGGAACACCGGGGAGCTGTTTTTT.

This rearrangement joins TRBV12-5 to TRBJ1-3; maybe TRBD1 (5 bases). The CDR3 length is 18 residues. V gave up 3 bases and J gave up 4 bases, with 22 bases separating them. Germline V gene lookup returns CDR1 LGHNT and CDR2 FRNRAP. The CDR3 region has the DNA TGTGCTAGTGGTTTCATATTAGCTGCCGGGACGGAGGGAAACACCATATATTTT. Its protein product is CASGFILAAGTEGNTIYF.

The chain combines TRBV5-1 with TRBJ2-3; 12 positions agree with TRBD1. Losses at the gene ends were 4 bases for V and 1 base for J; bases not matched to a gene: 7. This CDR3 is built from 17 residues. Germline-derived CDR1 and CDR2 are SGHRS and YFSETQ. The CDR3 nucleotides read TGCGCCAGCAGCGGGACAGGGGGCGTCCTGGGCACAGATACGCAGTATTTT. This gives the protein CASSGTGGVLGTDTQYF.

This rearrangement joins TRBV7-9 to TRBJ1-6; D is possibly TRBD1 (5 bases). Trimming took 5 bases from V and 10 from J, leaving 18 bases between them. This CDR3 region has 15 residues. Germline assignment: CDR1 SEHNR and CDR2 FQNEAQ (reference sequence). The CDR3: CASSPRTNRESPLHF. CDR3 DNA sequence: TGTGCCAGCAGCCCCCGGACAAATAGGGAATCACCCCTCCACTTT.

V and J are TRBV27 and TRBJ1-5, with no clear D. V lost 0 bases and J 1 base, leaving 7 bases between the germline ends. The CDR3 runs to 15 residues. Germline V CDR1 and CDR2: MNHEY, SMNVEV (reference sequence). The CDR3 loop is CASSLSKRSNQPQHF. The CDR3 DNA sequence: TGTGCCAGCAGTTTATCAAAGAGGAGCAATCAGCCCCAGCATTTT.

The chain has TRBV9 and TRBJ2-5; a weak D match, TRBD2 (5 bases). V lost 3 bases, J lost 2 bases, and 11 bases lay in between. This CDR3 has 14 residues. Germline-derived CDR1 and CDR2 are SGDLS and YYNGEE. The CDR3 DNA follows: TGTGCCAGCAGCGGGACTTTGGGGCAAGAGACCCAGTACTTC. This translates into CASSGTLGQETQYF.

The chain carries TRBV15 and TRBJ1-1; possibly TRBD1 for D (5 bases). V was pared by 1 base and J by 8 bases, with 14 bases between. Per germline, CDR1 LNHNV and CDR2 YYDKDF (reference sequence). The CDR3 spans 14 residues. CDR3 protein: CATSRVDSGGEAFF. DNA for the CDR3: TGTGCCACCAGCAGAGTAGACTCGGGGGGAGAAGCTTTCTTT.

V and J are TRBV6-4 and TRBJ2-1; the D gene could be TRBD1 or TRBD2 (6 bases each). The germline V gene encodes CDR1 MRHNA and CDR2 SNTAGT. This CDR3 is built from 14 residues. V lost 2 bases to trimming and J lost 6 bases, with 11 bases between them. CDR3 coding DNA: TGTGCCAGCAGTGACGGTACGGGGGCCAATGAGCAGTTCTTC. Translation gives CASSDGTGANEQFF.

This chain connects TRBV10-3 to TRBJ1-5; no clear D gene. The V gene lost 3 bases and the J gene lost 5 bases, with 14 bases spanning the gap. The CDR3 loop spans 15 amino acids. Germline loops: CDR1 ENHRY, CDR2 SYGVKD. The CDR3 protein is CAISDSLALDQPQHF. In nucleotides, the CDR3 is TGTGCCATCAGTGACTCCTTAGCTCTGGATCAGCCCCAGCATTTT.

CDR3 sequence reads: CASSLTGANQPQHF. The CDR3 nucleotides are TGTGCCAGCAGCTTAACAGGAGCGAATCAGCCCCAGCATTTT. The chain is built from TRBV7-9 and TRBJ1-5; D may be TRBD1 (5 bases). V was shortened by 2 bases and J by 4 bases, with 9 bases between the two germline ends. The V gene's germline CDR1 is SEHNR and CDR2 FQNEAQ (reference sequence). CDR3 length equals 14 residues.

The V gene is TRBV6-1, the J gene TRBJ2-5; perhaps TRBD2 as D (6 bases). The CDR3 is 15 residues long. The germline V gene encodes CDR1 MNHNS and CDR2 SASEGT. V was cut by 6 bases and J by 3 bases, with 17 bases left in between. CDR3: CASSPISGGEETQYF. The CDR3 DNA reads TGTGCCAGCAGCCCAATTTCAGGAGGGGAAGAGACCCAGTACTTC.

This clone showed up just once. V is TRBV27 and J is TRBJ1-4, with 11 positions matching TRBD1. Trimming at V came to 5 bases and at J to 7 bases, leaving 6 bases not matched to a gene. From germline, CDR1 is MNHEY and CDR2 SMNVEV (reference sequence). The CDR3 runs to 15 residues. The CDR3 is CASSPRDRGTEKLFF. For the CDR3, the DNA is TGTGCCAGCAGTCCCCGGGACAGGGGGACTGAAAAACTGTTTTTT.

The V gene is TRBV6-5, the J gene TRBJ2-5, with D unclear. Looked up from germline, CDR1 is MNHEY and CDR2 is SVGAGI. There are 15 residues in the CDR3. Trimming left V 2 bases short and J 5 bases short, with 15 bases between. Here the CDR3 reads CASSYRSPSGETQYF. As DNA, the CDR3 is TGTGCCAGCAGTTACCGAAGCCCTAGTGGGGAGACCCAGTACTTC.

The chain employs TRBV30 and TRBJ1-1, with TRBD1 matching over 7 bases. The CDR3 length is 11 residues. In germline, CDR1 is GTSNPN, CDR2 SVGIG (reference sequence). V was clipped by 7 bases and J by 7 bases; unmatched bases: 6. The CDR3 DNA reads TGTGCCTCACTATACAGGGGTGAAGCTTTCTTT. It codes for CASLYRGEAFF.

The chain links TRBV7-2 to TRBJ2-3, with TRBD1 matching 7 bases. From germline, CDR1 is SGHTA and CDR2 FQGNSA. V trimming: 2 bases; J trimming: 1 base; junction bases outside the gene matches: 6. The CDR3 contains 16 residues. Here the CDR3 reads CASSLPTGRRTDTQYF. CDR3 DNA: TGTGCCAGCAGCTTACCGACAGGGCGTCGCACAGATACGCAGTATTTT.

CDR3 coding DNA: TGTGCCAGCAGTTACGAAGCAACAGGGCTGAACTATGGCTACACCTTC. This codes for CASSYEATGLNYGYTF. The V gene is TRBV6-6, the J gene TRBJ1-2; TRBD1 is a possible D gene (6 bases). The CDR3 totals 16 residues. Germline values: CDR1 MNHNY, CDR2 SVGAGI (reference sequence). V gave up 2 bases and J gave up 2 bases, with 15 bases separating them.

This rearrangement joins TRBV30 to TRBJ1-2; D uncertain. Trimming removed 3 bases at V and 5 bases at J, with 7 bases between. Germline CDR1 and CDR2: GTSNPN and SVGIG (reference sequence). The CDR3 extends over 11 amino acids. This CDR3 reads CAWSQEYGYTF. CDR3 DNA sequence: TGTGCCTGGAGCCAAGAGTATGGCTACACCTTC.

This clone qualifies as medium-sized. V usage is TRBV6-4 and J usage is TRBJ2-3; 11 bases match TRBD2. With V trimmed by 6 bases and J by 6 bases, 5 bases remained unmatched. Germline V CDR1 and CDR2: MRHNA, SNTAGT. The CDR3 is made up of 14 amino acids. The CDR3 coding sequence is TGTGCCAGCAGCCTTAGCGGGGGGGCTGATACGCAGTATTTT. It yields the protein CASSLSGGADTQYF.

The V and J genes are TRBV25-1 and TRBJ2-3; no clear D. This CDR3 contains 13 residues. Between the trimmed V and J ends, which lost 1 base and 1 base, there was a span of 3 bases. The germline CDR1 and CDR2 sequences are MGHDK and SYGVNS. The CDR3 loop is CASSEFRTDTQYF. In DNA form, the CDR3 reads TGTGCCAGCAGTGAATTTCGCACAGATACGCAGTATTTT.

The chain combines TRBV2 with TRBJ1-2; the match to TRBD1 covers 7 bases. The ends lost 7 bases at V and 0 bases at J; junction bases unmatched: 5. Germline lookup yields CDR1 SNHLY and CDR2 FYNNEI. This CDR3 is 14 amino acids long. CDR3 coding DNA: TGTGCCAGCACCGGGACAGCCTCTAACTATGGCTACACCTTC. This encodes CASTGTASNYGYTF.